A single sample is the source of the 28 T cell receptor beta chains below, sequenced in a study of spatial heterogeneity in lung cancer. Described time point: sample taken at primary tumor resection. No cells were sorted before sequencing. The whole RNA sequenced was extracted from tumor, nontumor lung or frozen PBMC. MiXCR was run by TCRdb on the 5' RACE reads, yielding one entry per CDR3 protein. There are 14,000 to 15,000 distinct CDR3 sequences in the sample; under 14% occur only once, and 34% lies in the top ten. The sequences come from PBMCs, collected at surgery. The receptors were gathered from a female donor with early-stage non-small cell lung cancer.

This clonotype was found many times. The chain has TRBV2 and TRBJ1-4; no clear D. The CDR3 spans 12 residues. Germline V CDR1 and CDR2: SNHLY, FYNNEI. V gave up 5 bases and J gave up 8 bases, with 9 bases separating them. DNA for the CDR3: TGTGCCAGCAGTATACTAATGGAAAAACTGTTTTTT. Translated, it gives CASSILMEKLFF. The full variable domain, in which reference TRBV2 and TRBJ1-4 provide the parts outside the CDR3, is EPEVTQTPSHQVTQMGQEVILRCVPISNHLYFYWYRQILGQKVEFLVSFYNNEISEKSEIFDDQFSVERPDGSNFTLKIRSTKLEDSAMYFCASSILMEKLFFGSGTQLSVL.

This clonotype was recorded many times. J is TRBJ1-6 and V is TRBV5-5, with a weak D call TRBD1 (5 bases). The CDR3 consists of 15 residues. The V and J ends lost 1 base and 11 bases respectively, with 16 bases between them. Germline V gene lookup returns CDR1 SGHKS and CDR2 YYEKEE (reference sequence). This chain's CDR3 is CASSLTARGDPPLHF. The CDR3, as DNA: TGTGCCAGCAGCTTGACAGCCCGGGGGGATCCACCCCTCCACTTT.

This clonotype was detected ten times or more. This chain uses TRBV5-6 with TRBJ2-3; 8 nucleotides match TRBD2. Trimming cost V 4 bases and J 2 bases; bases outside gene matches: 12. The CDR3 spans 17 residues. The germline V gene has CDR1 SGHDT and CDR2 YYEEEE. The CDR3 nucleotides are TGTGCCAGCAGCAACGAGAAAGCGGGGGCCTACACAGATACGCAGTATTTT. It translates to CASSNEKAGAYTDTQYF. Full variable domain (outside the CDR3, taken from reference TRBV5-6 and TRBJ2-3): DAGVTQSPTHLIKTRGQQVTLRCSPKSGHDTVSWYQQALGQGPQFIFQYYEEEERQRGNFPDRFSGHQFPNYSSELNVNALLLGDSALYLCASSNEKAGAYTDTQYFGPGTRLTVL.

This clonotype is a singleton in its sample. This chain joins TRBV20-1 and TRBJ2-3, with 12 bases fitting TRBD1. Germline-derived CDR1 and CDR2 are DFQATT and SNEGSKA (reference sequence). J gave up 6 bases and V 0 bases, and 4 bases lay outside the gene matches. The length of the CDR3 is 15 residues. The CDR3 DNA reads as TGCAGTGCTAGAGATCCGGGACAGGGGGCCGATACGCAGTATTTT. It encodes CSARDPGQGADTQYF.

Ten or more counts support this clonotype. The CDR3 region has the DNA TGCAGTGCTAAACCACGGCAGACCCACTTCCACGAGCAGTACTTC. It specifies CSAKPRQTHFHEQYF. The chain joins TRBV20-1 to TRBJ2-7; no clear D. V was clipped by 4 bases and J by 5 bases, with 21 bases between them. CDR1 is DFQATT, CDR2 SNEGSKA, per germline (reference sequence). The CDR3 contains 15 residues.

This clonotype has a handful of counts. This rearrangement joins TRBV7-2 to TRBJ2-3, with 10 bases matching TRBD2. Trimming cost V 2 bases and J 5 bases; bases outside gene matches: 4. The CDR3 is 15 residues long. In germline, CDR1 is SGHTA, CDR2 FQGNSA. The DNA for the CDR3 is TGTGCCAGCAGCTTAAAGCGGGGGGGCGGAGATACGCAGTATTTT. Protein product: CASSLKRGGGDTQYF.

This clonotype was detected many times. The chain couples TRBV3-1 to TRBJ2-5; D uncertain. Between the trimmed V and J ends, which lost 6 bases and 9 bases, there was a span of 17 bases. CDR3 length: 13 amino acids. Germline V gives CDR1 LGHDT, CDR2 YNNKEL (reference sequence). The CDR3 DNA reads TGTGCCAGCAGTACCGACTTTCCCGTGGCCCAGTACTTC. Protein product: CASSTDFPVAQYF.

The table lists this clonotype with many counts. The chain combines TRBV10-1 with TRBJ2-5; D might be TRBD2 (5 bases). V shed 2 bases and J shed 4 bases, with 11 bases lying between them. CDR3 length equals 14 residues. Germline-derived CDR1 and CDR2 are WNHNN and SYGVQD (reference sequence). This chain's CDR3 is CASSETGIAETQYF. Written as DNA, the CDR3 is TGCGCCAGCAGTGAGACCGGGATTGCAGAGACCCAGTACTTC.

This clonotype was seen repeatedly, ten times or more. V is TRBV25-1 and J is TRBJ2-2; D tentatively reads TRBD1 or TRBD2 (5 bases each). Trimming took 1 base from V and 5 from J, leaving 11 bases between them. The CDR3 has 15 amino acids. CDR1 is MGHDK, CDR2 SYGVNS, per germline. CDR3 nucleotides: TGTGCCAGCAGTGAATTGGGGGTGGGAACCGGGGAGCTGTTTTTT. This gives the protein CASSELGVGTGELFF. The full variable domain, rest sourced from reference TRBV25-1 and TRBJ2-2, is EADIYQTPRYLVIGTGKKITLECSQTMGHDKMYWYQQDPGMELHLIHYSYGVNSTEKGDLSSESTVSRIRTEHFPLTLESARPSHTSQYLCASSELGVGTGELFFGEGSRLTVL.

This clonotype has at least ten counts. This sequence joins TRBV20-1 and TRBJ2-1; 12 nucleotides align to TRBD2. The CDR3 is 16 amino acids. The trim removed 6 bases at V and 1 base at J, leaving 7 bases unmatched. Germline values: CDR1 DFQATT, CDR2 SNEGSKA (reference sequence). The CDR3 sequence is CSAPLAGGRSYNEQFF. Here the CDR3 DNA reads TGCAGTGCCCCTCTAGCGGGGGGGCGGTCCTACAATGAGCAGTTCTTC.

This clonotype has a count of ten or more. The rearrangement joins TRBV5-1 to TRBJ1-1, with D unclear. The V and J ends lost 3 bases and 5 bases respectively, with 14 bases between them. Germline values: CDR1 SGHRS, CDR2 YFSETQ. The CDR3 length is 14 residues. The DNA of the CDR3 is TGCGCCAGCAGCTCGAACGGGGTAGGGACTGAAGCTTTCTTT. Translating it yields CASSSNGVGTEAFF. Full variable domain (remainder filled in from reference TRBV5-1 and TRBJ1-1): KAGVTQTPRYLIKTRGQQVTLSCSPISGHRSVSWYQQTPGQGLQFLFEYFSETQRNKGNFPGRFSGRQFSNSRSEMNVSTLELGDSALYLCASSSNGVGTEAFFGQGTRLTVV.

This clonotype is labeled medium-sized. This chain's CDR3 is CASFGTNQPQHF. CDR3 DNA: TGTGCCAGTTTCGGTACCAATCAGCCCCAGCATTTT. V usage is TRBV19 and J usage is TRBJ1-5, with no clear D. The CDR3 runs to 12 residues. Germline loops: CDR1 LNHDA, CDR2 SQIVND (reference sequence). Between the trimmed V and J ends, which lost 8 bases and 3 bases, there was a span of 8 bases.

At least ten counts were recorded for this clonotype. This chain joins TRBV2 and TRBJ1-2, with D unresolved. This CDR3 spans 13 amino acids. The ends were cut back, 3 bases at V and 8 bases at J, with 13 bases in the middle. The V gene's germline CDR1 is SNHLY and CDR2 FYNNEI. This chain's CDR3 is CASSEAREWGYTF. The CDR3 region has the DNA TGTGCCAGCAGTGAGGCCCGAGAATGGGGCTACACCTTC.

This clonotype was recorded many times. This chain links TRBV7-6 with TRBJ2-1; TRBD2 matches 11 bases. Germline V gene lookup returns CDR1 SGHVS and CDR2 FNYEAQ. The V gene end was trimmed by 4 bases and the J gene end by 3 bases; junction bases not matched to a gene: 14. This CDR3 has 19 amino acids. CDR3 region: CASSSPVLAGGGIYNEQFF. In nucleotides, the CDR3 is TGTGCCAGCAGCTCCCCGGTGCTAGCGGGGGGCGGGATCTACAATGAGCAGTTCTTC.

In this sample, this clonotype turned up many times. The rearrangement uses TRBV3-1 and TRBJ2-3; D uncertain. Germline assignment: CDR1 LGHDT and CDR2 YNNKEL (reference sequence). This CDR3 contains 14 residues. V was pared by 4 bases and J by 2 bases, with 10 bases between. The CDR3 DNA reads TGTGCCAGCAGCCGAAGCCTCAACACAGATACGCAGTATTTT. Translation: CASSRSLNTDTQYF.

Only a few counts were recorded for this clonotype. The genes are TRBV9 and TRBJ2-1; either TRBD1 or TRBD2 may supply D (6 bases each). V shed 3 bases and J shed 6 bases, with 19 bases lying between them. Germline V lookup: CDR1 SGDLS, CDR2 YYNGEE. The CDR3 has 16 residues. The CDR3: CASSADLRGVGNEQFF. The CDR3 DNA reads as TGTGCCAGCAGCGCAGACCTAAGGGGGGTAGGCAATGAGCAGTTCTTC. Full variable domain (rest looked up from reference TRBV9 and TRBJ2-1): DSGVTQTPKHLITATGQRVTLRCSPRSGDLSVYWYQQSLDQGLQFLIQYYNGEERAKGNILERFSAQQFPDLHSELNLSSLELGDSALYFCASSADLRGVGNEQFFGPGTRLTVL.

The rearrangement joins TRBV15 to TRBJ2-1; tentatively, D is TRBD2 (6 bases). Per germline, CDR1 LNHNV and CDR2 YYDKDF (reference sequence). The CDR3 has 15 residues. The germline V and J ends were trimmed by 4 bases and 8 bases, with 18 bases remaining between them. CDR3 region: CATSKEQLALDEQFF. The CDR3, as DNA: TGTGCCACCAGCAAAGAACAACTAGCTCTCGATGAGCAGTTCTTC.

In this sample, this clonotype turned up many times. The chain has TRBV5-1 and TRBJ2-5; no reliable D call. The CDR3 contains 15 residues. Trimming shortened V by 9 bases and J by 5 bases, and 23 bases separated the two germline ends. In germline, CDR1 is SGHRS, CDR2 YFSETQ. CDR3 sequence (DNA): TGCGCCACCTGCAGTGTTCCGGGTGGGGTTGAGACCCAGTACTTC. It yields the protein CATCSVPGGVETQYF.

This clonotype was detected only a few times. The J gene is TRBJ2-7, the V gene TRBV28; TRBD1 aligns across 11 bases. The CDR3 runs to 14 residues. Per the germline V gene, CDR1 is MDHEN and CDR2 is SYDVKM. The V and J ends lost 10 bases and 3 bases, in that order; junction bases with no gene match: 8. The CDR3 here is CATTTGTGGYEQYF. CDR3 bases: TGTGCCACTACAACCGGGACAGGGGGCTACGAGCAGTACTTC.

This clonotype was detected ten times or more. The V gene is TRBV7-9, the J gene TRBJ2-2; D is perhaps TRBD1 (6 bases). Looked up from germline, CDR1 is SEHNR and CDR2 is FQNEAQ (reference sequence). The CDR3 sequence is 17 residues long. Trimming removed 5 bases from V and 0 bases from J, with 16 bases in between. The DNA for the CDR3 is TGTGCCAGCAGCAAGGGCCCCCGGACAGCGAACACCGGGGAGCTGTTTTTT. Encoded protein: CASSKGPRTANTGELFF.

This clonotype was picked up many times. This chain connects TRBV6-5 to TRBJ1-2; D ambiguous. Looked up from germline, CDR1 is MNHEY and CDR2 is SVGAGI. This CDR3 contains 13 residues. Trimming left V 2 bases short and J 4 bases short, with 8 bases between. The CDR3 DNA reads TGTGCCAGCAGTTACGGGATAGGCTATGGCTACACCTTC. It translates to CASSYGIGYGYTF.

This clonotype was picked up many times. The CDR3 region is CASSPSSTPNYGYTF. In DNA, the CDR3 is TGTGCCAGCTCACCAAGTTCTACTCCAAACTATGGCTACACCTTC. The chain joins TRBV18 to TRBJ1-2; D is uncertain. Germline lookup yields CDR1 KGHSH and CDR2 LQKENI. V was cut by 2 bases and J by 2 bases, with 12 bases left in between. This CDR3 comprises 15 residues.

The V gene is TRBV15, the J gene TRBJ1-4; D is uncertain. V was shortened by 0 bases and J by 4 bases, with 12 bases between the two germline ends. Germline V CDR1 and CDR2: LNHNV, YYDKDF (reference sequence). This CDR3 is built from 16 residues. The DNA of the CDR3 is TGTGCCACCAGCAGAGAACAAGGAGATTATAATGAAAAACTGTTTTTT. Translation gives CATSREQGDYNEKLFF.

At least ten counts were recorded for this clonotype. The chain employs TRBV20-1 and TRBJ2-3, with TRBD2 identical over 10 bases. This CDR3 region has 12 residues. Germline V lookup: CDR1 DFQATT, CDR2 SNEGSKA (reference sequence). CDR3 sequence reads: CRISGGLDTQYF. The CDR3 DNA reads TGCAGAATTAGCGGGGGGTTAGATACGCAGTATTTT.

This clonotype was picked up many times. The chain recombines TRBV6-6 with TRBJ1-1; no definite D call. Germline-derived CDR1 and CDR2 are MNHNY and SVGAGI (reference sequence). This CDR3 spans 16 amino acids. V was cut by 2 bases and J by 2 bases, with 15 bases left in between. CDR3 sequence (DNA): TGTGCCAGCAGTTACCCACCAAGCAAGAGTAACACTGAAGCTTTCTTT. Translation gives CASSYPPSKSNTEAFF.

This clonotype came up a few times. The chain uses TRBV5-1 and TRBJ1-2; 7 bases are shared with TRBD1. The trim removed 4 bases at V and 5 bases at J, leaving 11 bases unmatched. This CDR3 spans 15 amino acids. Per germline, CDR1 SGHRS and CDR2 YFSETQ. The CDR3 DNA is TGCGCCAGCAGCCCCGACAGGGCCAAATTGTATGGCTACACCTTC. This codes for CASSPDRAKLYGYTF. The full variable domain, rest sourced from reference TRBV5-1 and TRBJ1-2, is KAGVTQTPRYLIKTRGQQVTLSCSPISGHRSVSWYQQTPGQGLQFLFEYFSETQRNKGNFPGRFSGRQFSNSRSEMNVSTLELGDSALYLCASSPDRAKLYGYTFGSGTRLTVV.

This clonotype was picked up many times. J is TRBJ2-3 and V is TRBV9; tentatively, D is TRBD2 (6 bases). This CDR3 contains 14 residues. Germline values: CDR1 SGDLS, CDR2 YYNGEE. The V and J ends lost 0 bases and 6 bases respectively, with 11 bases between them. The CDR3 protein is CASSVGGAGDTQYF. CDR3 DNA: TGTGCCAGCAGCGTAGGAGGCGCGGGGGATACGCAGTATTTT.

The rearrangement uses TRBV3-1 and TRBJ2-2, with 9 bases aligning to TRBD2. Looked up from germline, CDR1 is LGHDT and CDR2 is YNNKEL (reference sequence). The CDR3 length is 15 residues. V shed 4 bases, J shed 4 bases, and the junction held 4 bases outside the gene matches. The CDR3 here is CASSPLSGGTGELFF. The CDR3 DNA reads TGTGCCAGCAGCCCCCTTAGCGGGGGCACCGGGGAGCTGTTTTTT.